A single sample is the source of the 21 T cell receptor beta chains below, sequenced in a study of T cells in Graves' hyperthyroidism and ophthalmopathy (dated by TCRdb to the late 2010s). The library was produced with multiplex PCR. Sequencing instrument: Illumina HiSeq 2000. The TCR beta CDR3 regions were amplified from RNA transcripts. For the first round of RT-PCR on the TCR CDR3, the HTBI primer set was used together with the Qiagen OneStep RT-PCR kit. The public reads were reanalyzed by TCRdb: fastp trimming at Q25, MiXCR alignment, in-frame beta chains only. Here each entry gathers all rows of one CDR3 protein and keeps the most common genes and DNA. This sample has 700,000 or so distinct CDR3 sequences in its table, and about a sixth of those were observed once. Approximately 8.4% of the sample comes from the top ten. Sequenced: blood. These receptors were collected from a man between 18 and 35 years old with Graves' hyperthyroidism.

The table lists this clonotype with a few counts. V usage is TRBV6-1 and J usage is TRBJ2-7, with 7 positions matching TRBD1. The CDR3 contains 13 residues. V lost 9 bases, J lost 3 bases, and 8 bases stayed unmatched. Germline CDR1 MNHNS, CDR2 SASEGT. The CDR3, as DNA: TGTGCCAGTAAGACAGGGTCTGTCTACGAGCAGTACTTC. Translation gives CASKTGSVYEQYF.

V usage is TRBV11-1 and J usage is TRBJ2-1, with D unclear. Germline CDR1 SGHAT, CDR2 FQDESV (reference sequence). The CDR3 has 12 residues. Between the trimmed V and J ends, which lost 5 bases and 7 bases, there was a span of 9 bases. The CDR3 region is CASSLNENEQFF. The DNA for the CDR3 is TGTGCCAGCAGCCTGAACGAGAATGAGCAGTTCTTC.

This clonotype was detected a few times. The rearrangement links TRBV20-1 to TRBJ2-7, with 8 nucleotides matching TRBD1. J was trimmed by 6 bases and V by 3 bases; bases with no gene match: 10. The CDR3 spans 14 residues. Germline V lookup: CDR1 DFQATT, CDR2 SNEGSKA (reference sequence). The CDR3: CSASRSGGAFEQYF. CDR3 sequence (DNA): TGCAGTGCTAGCCGTTCAGGGGGCGCGTTCGAGCAGTACTTC.

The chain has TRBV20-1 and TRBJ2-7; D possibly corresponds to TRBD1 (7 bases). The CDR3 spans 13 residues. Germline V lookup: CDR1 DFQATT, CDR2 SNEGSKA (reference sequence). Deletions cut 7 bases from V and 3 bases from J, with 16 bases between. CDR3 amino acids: CSGWGRDSYEQYF. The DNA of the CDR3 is TGCAGTGGGTGGGGGCGGGACAGCTACGAGCAGTACTTC.

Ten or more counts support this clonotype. The CDR3 region is CASSSFRSGTWVYNEQFF. The CDR3 DNA follows: TGTGCCAGCAGTTCGTTTAGATCGGGGACCTGGGTCTACAATGAGCAGTTCTTC. This sequence joins TRBV28 and TRBJ2-1; D may match TRBD1 or TRBD2 (5 bases each). V was clipped by 4 bases and J by 3 bases, with 22 bases between them. In germline, CDR1 is MDHEN, CDR2 SYDVKM. The CDR3 runs 18 residues.

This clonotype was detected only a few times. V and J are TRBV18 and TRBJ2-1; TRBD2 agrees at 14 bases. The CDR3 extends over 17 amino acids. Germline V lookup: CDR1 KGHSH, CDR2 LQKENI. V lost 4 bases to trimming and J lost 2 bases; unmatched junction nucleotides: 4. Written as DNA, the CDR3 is TGTGCCAGCTCACGGGGACTAGCGGGAGCCCCCTACAATGAGCAGTTCTTC. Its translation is CASSRGLAGAPYNEQFF. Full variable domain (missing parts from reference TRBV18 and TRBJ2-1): NAGVMQNPRHLVRRRGQEARLRCSPMKGHSHVYWYRQLPEEGLKFMVYLQKENIIDESGMPKERFSAEFPKEGPSILRIQQVVRGDSAAYFCASSRGLAGAPYNEQFFGPGTRLTVL.

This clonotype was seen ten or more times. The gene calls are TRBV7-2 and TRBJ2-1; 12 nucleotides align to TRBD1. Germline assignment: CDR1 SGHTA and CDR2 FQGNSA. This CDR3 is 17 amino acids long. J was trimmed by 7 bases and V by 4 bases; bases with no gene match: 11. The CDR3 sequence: CASSSGPGQGARNEQFF. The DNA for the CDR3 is TGTGCCAGCAGCTCGGGGCCGGGACAGGGGGCGCGGAATGAGCAGTTCTTC.

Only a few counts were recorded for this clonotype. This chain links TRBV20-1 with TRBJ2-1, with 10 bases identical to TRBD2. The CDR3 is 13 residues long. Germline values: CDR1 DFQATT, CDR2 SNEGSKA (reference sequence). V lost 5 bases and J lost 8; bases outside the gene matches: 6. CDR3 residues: CSALSGREDEQFF. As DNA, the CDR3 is TGCAGTGCTCTGAGCGGGAGGGAGGATGAGCAGTTCTTC.

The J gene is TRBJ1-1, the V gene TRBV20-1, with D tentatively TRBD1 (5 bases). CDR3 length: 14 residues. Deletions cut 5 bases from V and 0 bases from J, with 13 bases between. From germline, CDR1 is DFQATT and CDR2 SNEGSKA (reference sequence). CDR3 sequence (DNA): TGCAGTGCTGTCCAAGGGGTATTGAACACTGAAGCTTTCTTT. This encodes CSAVQGVLNTEAFF.

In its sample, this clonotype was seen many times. The CDR3 region has the DNA TGTGCCAGCACCAAGGACGGACAGGAAAACACCATATATTTT. Amino acid sequence: CASTKDGQENTIYF. The chain is built from TRBV6-2 or TRBV6-3 and TRBJ1-3, with 7 bases lining up with TRBD1. This CDR3 has 14 residues. The V segment lost 7 bases and the J segment 6 bases; nucleotides outside the gene matches: 9. Looked up from germline, CDR1 is MNHEY and CDR2 is SVGEGT.

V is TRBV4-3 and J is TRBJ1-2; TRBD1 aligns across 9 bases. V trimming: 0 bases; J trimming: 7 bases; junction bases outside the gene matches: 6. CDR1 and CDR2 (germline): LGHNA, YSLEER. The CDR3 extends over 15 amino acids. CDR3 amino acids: CASSQEVQGALGYTF. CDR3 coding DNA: TGCGCCAGCAGCCAAGAAGTACAGGGGGCGCTTGGCTACACCTTC.

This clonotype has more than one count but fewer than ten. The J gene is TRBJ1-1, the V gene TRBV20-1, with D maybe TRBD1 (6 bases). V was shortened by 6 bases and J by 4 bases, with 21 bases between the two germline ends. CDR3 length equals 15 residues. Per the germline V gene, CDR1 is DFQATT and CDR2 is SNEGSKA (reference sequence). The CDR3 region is CSATGGGQTGTEAFF. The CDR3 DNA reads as TGCAGTGCGACGGGGGGGGGGCAGACGGGCACTGAAGCTTTCTTT.

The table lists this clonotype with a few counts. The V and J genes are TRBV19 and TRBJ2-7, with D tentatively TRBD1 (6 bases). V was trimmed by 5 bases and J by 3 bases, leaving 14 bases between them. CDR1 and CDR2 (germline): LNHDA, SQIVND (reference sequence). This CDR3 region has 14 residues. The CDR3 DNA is TGTGCCAGTAGTGTAAAAGAGACAGGCTACGAGCAGTACTTC. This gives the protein CASSVKETGYEQYF.

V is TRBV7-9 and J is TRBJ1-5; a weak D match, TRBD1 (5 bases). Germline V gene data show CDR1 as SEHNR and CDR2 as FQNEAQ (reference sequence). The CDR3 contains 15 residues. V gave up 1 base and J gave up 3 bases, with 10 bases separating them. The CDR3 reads CASSLVGGDNQPQHF. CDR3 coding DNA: TGTGCCAGCAGCTTAGTAGGAGGGGACAATCAGCCCCAGCATTTT.

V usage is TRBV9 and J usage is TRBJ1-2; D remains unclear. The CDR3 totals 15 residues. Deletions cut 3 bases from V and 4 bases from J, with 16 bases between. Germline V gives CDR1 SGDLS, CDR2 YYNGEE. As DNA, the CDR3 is TGTGCCAGCAGCGCCCAATCCGCGTGGGCCTATGGCTACACCTTC. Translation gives CASSAQSAWAYGYTF.

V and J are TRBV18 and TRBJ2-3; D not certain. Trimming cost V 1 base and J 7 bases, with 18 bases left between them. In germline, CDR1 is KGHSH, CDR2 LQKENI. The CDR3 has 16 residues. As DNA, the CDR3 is TGTGCCAGCTCACCACAAAATATCCGAGTGCAAAATACGCAGTATTTT. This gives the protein CASSPQNIRVQNTQYF.

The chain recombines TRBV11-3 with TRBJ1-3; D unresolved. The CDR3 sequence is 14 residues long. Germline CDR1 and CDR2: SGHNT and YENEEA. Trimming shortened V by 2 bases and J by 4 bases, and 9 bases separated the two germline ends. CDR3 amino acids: CASSLIGRGNTIYF. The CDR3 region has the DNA TGTGCCAGCAGCTTAATAGGCAGGGGAAACACCATATATTTT.

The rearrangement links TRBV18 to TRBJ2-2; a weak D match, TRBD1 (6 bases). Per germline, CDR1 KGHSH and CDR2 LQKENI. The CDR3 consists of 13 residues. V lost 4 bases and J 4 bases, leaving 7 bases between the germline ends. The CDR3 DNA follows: TGTGCCAGCTCACACAGGGTCACCGGGGAGCTGTTTTTT. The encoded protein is CASSHRVTGELFF. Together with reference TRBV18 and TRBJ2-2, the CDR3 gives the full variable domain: NAGVMQNPRHLVRRRGQEARLRCSPMKGHSHVYWYRQLPEEGLKFMVYLQKENIIDESGMPKERFSAEFPKEGPSILRIQQVVRGDSAAYFCASSHRVTGELFFGEGSRLTVL.

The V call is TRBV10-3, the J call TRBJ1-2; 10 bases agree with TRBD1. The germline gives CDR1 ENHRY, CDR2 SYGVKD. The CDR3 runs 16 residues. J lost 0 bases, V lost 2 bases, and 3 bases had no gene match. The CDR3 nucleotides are TGTGCCATCAGTGAGCCAGACAGGGGGCCTAACTATGGCTACACCTTC. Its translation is CAISEPDRGPNYGYTF.

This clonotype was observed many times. The chain's CDR3 is CASSQDEDISVYEQYF. The CDR3 DNA follows: TGTGCCAGCAGCCAAGATGAAGACATCTCGGTCTACGAGCAGTACTTC. The rearrangement uses TRBV3-1 and TRBJ2-7; D is undetermined. The CDR3 is 16 residues long. The V gene's germline CDR1 is LGHDT and CDR2 YNNKEL (reference sequence). V was shortened by 0 bases and J by 3 bases, with 15 bases between the two germline ends.

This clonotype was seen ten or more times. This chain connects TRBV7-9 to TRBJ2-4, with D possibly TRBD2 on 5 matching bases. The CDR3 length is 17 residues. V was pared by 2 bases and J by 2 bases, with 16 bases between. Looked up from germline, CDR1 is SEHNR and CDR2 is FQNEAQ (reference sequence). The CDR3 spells CASSLTESGWTKNIQYF. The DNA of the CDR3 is TGTGCCAGCAGCTTAACGGAATCGGGATGGACCAAAAACATTCAGTACTTC.